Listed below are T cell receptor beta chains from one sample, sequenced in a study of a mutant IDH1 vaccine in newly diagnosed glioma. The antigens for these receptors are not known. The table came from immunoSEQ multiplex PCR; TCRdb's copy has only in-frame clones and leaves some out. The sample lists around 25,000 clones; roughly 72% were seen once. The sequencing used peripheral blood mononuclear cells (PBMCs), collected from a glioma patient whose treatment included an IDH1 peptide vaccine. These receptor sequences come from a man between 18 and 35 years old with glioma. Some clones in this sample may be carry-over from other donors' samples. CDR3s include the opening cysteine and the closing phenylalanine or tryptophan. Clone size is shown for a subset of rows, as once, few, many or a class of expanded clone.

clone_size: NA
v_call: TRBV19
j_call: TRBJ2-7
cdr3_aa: CASSWDGRSYEQYF

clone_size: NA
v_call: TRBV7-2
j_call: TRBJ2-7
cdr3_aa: CASSLMSYSYEQYF

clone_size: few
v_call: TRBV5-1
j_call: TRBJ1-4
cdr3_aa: CASSLAISGTGKTNEKLFF

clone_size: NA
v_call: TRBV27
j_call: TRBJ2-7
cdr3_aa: CASSPDLAYEQYF

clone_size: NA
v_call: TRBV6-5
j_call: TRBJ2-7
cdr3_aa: CASSYGRGQGAREQYF

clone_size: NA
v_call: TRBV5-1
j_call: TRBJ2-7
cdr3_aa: CASSSGAYEQYF

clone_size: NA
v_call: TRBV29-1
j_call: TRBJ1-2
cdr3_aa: CSVEAANYGYTF

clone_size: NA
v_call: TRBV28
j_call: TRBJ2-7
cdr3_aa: CASSSFYEQYF

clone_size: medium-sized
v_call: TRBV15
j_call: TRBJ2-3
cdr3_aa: CATSRDRSSLSTDTQYF

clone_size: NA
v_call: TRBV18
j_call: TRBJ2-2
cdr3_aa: CASSPPGLAGVTGELFF

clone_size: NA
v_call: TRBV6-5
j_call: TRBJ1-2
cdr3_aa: CASSSLRGRGHGYTF

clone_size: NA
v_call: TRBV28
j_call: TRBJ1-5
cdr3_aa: CASSRFEPQHF

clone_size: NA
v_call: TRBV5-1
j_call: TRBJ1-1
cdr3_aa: CASKVDSNTEAFF

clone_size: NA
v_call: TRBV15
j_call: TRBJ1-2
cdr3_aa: CATSKGLLYGYTF

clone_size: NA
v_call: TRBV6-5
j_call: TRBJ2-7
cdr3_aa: CASSTGDRREQYF

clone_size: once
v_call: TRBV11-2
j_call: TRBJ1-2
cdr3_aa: CASSLGGGDGYTF

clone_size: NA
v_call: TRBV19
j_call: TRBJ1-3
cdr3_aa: CASSILGISGNTIYF

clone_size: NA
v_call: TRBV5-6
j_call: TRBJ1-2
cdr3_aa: CASSLEGILAGYTF

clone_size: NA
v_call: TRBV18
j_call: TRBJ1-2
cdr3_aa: CASSPPWGPRYGYTF

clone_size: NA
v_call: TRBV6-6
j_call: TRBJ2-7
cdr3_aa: CASSPSSSDKYF

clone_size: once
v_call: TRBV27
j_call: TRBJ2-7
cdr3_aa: CASSFRTYSYEQYF

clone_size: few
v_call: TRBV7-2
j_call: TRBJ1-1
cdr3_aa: CASSVWGSGAKNTEAFF

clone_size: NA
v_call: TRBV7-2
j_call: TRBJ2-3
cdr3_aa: CASSLEFAGTDTQYF

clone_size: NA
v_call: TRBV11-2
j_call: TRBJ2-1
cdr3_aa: CASSRTRLAGVWNEQFF

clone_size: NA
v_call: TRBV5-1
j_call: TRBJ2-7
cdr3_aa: CASSLAQGYEQYF

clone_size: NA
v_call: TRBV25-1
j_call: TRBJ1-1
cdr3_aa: CASYGTSEAFF

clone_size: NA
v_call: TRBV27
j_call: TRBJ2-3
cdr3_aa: CASSLSAGGFVDTQYF

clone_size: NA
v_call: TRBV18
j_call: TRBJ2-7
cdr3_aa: CASSPAGQGGSYEQYF

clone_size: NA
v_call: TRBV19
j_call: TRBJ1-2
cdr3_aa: CASSRLGTNYGYTF